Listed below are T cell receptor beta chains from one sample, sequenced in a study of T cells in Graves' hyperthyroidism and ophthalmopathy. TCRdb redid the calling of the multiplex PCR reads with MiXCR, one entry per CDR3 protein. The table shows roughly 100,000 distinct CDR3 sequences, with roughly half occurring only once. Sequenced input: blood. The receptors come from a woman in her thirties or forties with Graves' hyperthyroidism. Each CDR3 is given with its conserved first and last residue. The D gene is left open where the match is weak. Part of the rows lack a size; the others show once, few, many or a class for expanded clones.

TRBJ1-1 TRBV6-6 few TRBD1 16 CASSELGQGKVTEAFF TGTGCCAGCAGTGAGCTCGGACAGGGAAAAGTCACTGAAGCTTTCTTT
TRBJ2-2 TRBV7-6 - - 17 CASSLLGETQYFGELFF -
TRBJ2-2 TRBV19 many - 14 CASSIVRAGGELFF TGTGCCAGTAGTATAGTACGGGCTGGCGGGGAGCTGTTTTTT
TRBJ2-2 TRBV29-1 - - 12 CSVAVRAGELFF TGCAGCGTTGCAGTCCGGGCCGGGGAGCTGTTTTTT
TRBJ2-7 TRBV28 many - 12 CASGQQAYEQYF TGTGCCAGCGGGCAACAGGCCTACGAGCAGTACTTC
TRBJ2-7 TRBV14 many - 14 CASSQVGQPYEQYF TGTGCCAGCAGCCAAGTAGGCCAGCCCTACGAGCAGTACTTC
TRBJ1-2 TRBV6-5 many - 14 CASSPSGTAYGYTF TGTGCCAGCAGCCCCTCCGGGACGGCGTATGGCTACACCTTC
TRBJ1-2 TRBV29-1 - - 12 CSLDRGSYGYTF TGCAGCTTGGATCGGGGGAGCTATGGCTACACCTTC
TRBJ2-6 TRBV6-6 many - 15 CASTPPGLGANVLTF TGTGCCAGCACCCCTCCGGGGCTCGGGGCCAACGTCCTGACTTTC
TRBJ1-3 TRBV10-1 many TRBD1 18 CASNGTGNLLNSGNTIYF TGCGCCAGCAACGGGACAGGGAATCTGCTAAACTCTGGAAACACCATATATTTT
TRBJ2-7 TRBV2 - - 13 CASRLEGSYEQYF TGTGCCAGCAGGCTGGAGGGCTCCTACGAGCAGTACTTC
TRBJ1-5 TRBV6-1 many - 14 CASSPWERGQPQHF TGTGCCAGCAGCCCCTGGGAGCGGGGTCAGCCCCAGCATTTT
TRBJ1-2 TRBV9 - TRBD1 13 CASSRTGGSSYTF TGTGCCAGCAGTCGCACAGGGGGATCTAGCTACACCTTC
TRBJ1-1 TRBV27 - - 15 CASSSRQSMNTEAFF TGTGCCAGCAGTTCCCGACAGAGCATGAACACTGAAGCTTTCTTT
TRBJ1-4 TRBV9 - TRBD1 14 CASSTATGNEKLFF TGTGCCAGCAGCACCGCGACAGGGAATGAAAAACTGTTTTTT
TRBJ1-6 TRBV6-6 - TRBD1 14 CASSYGQGDSPLHF TGTGCCAGCAGTTACGGACAGGGCGATTCACCCCTCCACTTT
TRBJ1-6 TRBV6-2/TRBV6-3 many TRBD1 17 CASSYVQNRGTNSPLHF TGTGCCAGCAGTTACGTCCAGAACAGGGGTACTAATTCACCCCTCCACTTT
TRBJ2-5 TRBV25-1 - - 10 CASGEETQYF TGTGCTAGCGGAGAGGAGACCCAGTACTTC
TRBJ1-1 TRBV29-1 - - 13 CSVERGQNTEAFF TGCAGCGTTGAGCGAGGACAGAACACTGAAGCTTTCTTT
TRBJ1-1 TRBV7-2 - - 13 CASRGAADTEAFF TGTGCCAGCAGGGGGGCAGCGGACACTGAAGCTTTCTTT
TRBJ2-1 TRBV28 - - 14 CASSSGPHFNEQFF TGTGCCAGCAGTTCGGGACCGCACTTCAATGAGCAGTTCTTC
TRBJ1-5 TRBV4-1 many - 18 CASSQWPKWFSMNQPQHF TGCGCCAGCAGCCAGTGGCCGAAGTGGTTTAGCATGAATCAGCCCCAGCATTTT
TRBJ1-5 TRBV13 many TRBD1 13 CASRGQGNQPQHF TGTGCCAGCAGAGGACAGGGCAATCAGCCCCAGCATTTT
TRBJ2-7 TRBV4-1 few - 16 CASSQDRDSSTYASYF TGCGCCAGCAGCCAAGATCGGGACTCTTCCACCTACGCCTCGTACTTC
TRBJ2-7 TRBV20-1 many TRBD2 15 CSASMLAGVSYEQYF TGCAGTGCTAGTATGCTAGCGGGAGTGAGCTACGAGCAGTACTTC
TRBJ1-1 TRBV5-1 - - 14 CASSLVGQNTEAFF TGCGCCAGCAGCTTGGTAGGACAGAACACTGAAGCTTTCTTT
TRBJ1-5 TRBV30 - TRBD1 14 CAWSRTGTNQPQHF TGTGCCTGGAGTAGGACAGGGACGAATCAGCCCCAGCATTTT
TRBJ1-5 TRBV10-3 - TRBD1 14 CAIMAAGGGQPQHF TGTGCCATCATGGCGGCAGGGGGCGGACAGCCCCAGCATTTT
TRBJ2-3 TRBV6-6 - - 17 CASTLTRPGGRTDTQYF TGTGCCAGCACCCTTACGCGCCCAGGTGGGCGCACAGATACGCAGTATTTT
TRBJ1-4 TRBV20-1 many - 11 CSARTNEKLFF TGCAGTGCTAGGACGAATGAAAAACTGTTTTTT
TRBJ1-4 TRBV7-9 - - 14 CASSEAGTEKKLFF TGTGCCAGCAGCGAGGCGGGCACAGAGAAAAAACTGTTTTTT
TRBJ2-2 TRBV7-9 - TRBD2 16 CASSATAGWFTGELFF TGTGCCAGCAGCGCTACAGCGGGATGGTTCACCGGGGAGCTGTTTTTT
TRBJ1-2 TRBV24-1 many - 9 CATEGGRTF TGTGCCACCGAGGGGGGAAGGACCTTC
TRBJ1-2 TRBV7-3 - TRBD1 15 CASSLGTGSNYGYTF TGTGCCAGCAGCCTGGGGACAGGCTCGAACTATGGCTACACCTTC
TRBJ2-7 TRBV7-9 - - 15 CASSQVQRWGGEQYF TGTGCCAGCAGCCAAGTCCAGCGGTGGGGTGGAGAGCAGTACTTC
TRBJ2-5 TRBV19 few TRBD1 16 CASSILPGQGAETQYF TGTGCCAGTAGTATACTACCGGGACAGGGTGCGGAGACCCAGTACTTC
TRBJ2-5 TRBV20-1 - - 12 CSARDRKESQYF TGCAGTGCTAGAGATAGAAAGGAGAGCCAGTACTTC
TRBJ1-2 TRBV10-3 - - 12 CAIIGQHYGYTF TGTGCCATCATCGGGCAGCACTATGGCTACACCTTC
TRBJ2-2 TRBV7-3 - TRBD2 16 CASSWGLAGRPRGLFF TGTGCCAGCAGTTGGGGACTAGCGGGACGCCCCCGGGGGCTGTTTTTT
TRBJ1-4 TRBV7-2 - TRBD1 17 CASSFGGAGTADEKLFF TGTGCCAGCAGCTTTGGGGGAGCCGGGACAGCGGACGAAAAACTGTTTTTT
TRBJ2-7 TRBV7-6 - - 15 CASSLGVGRLNEQYF TGTGCCAGCAGCTTAGGTGTGGGGAGGCTAAACGAGCAGTACTTC
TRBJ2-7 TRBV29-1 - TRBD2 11 CSAGGVGEQYF TGCAGCGCGGGGGGGGTGGGCGAGCAGTACTTC
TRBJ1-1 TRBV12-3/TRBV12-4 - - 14 CASSPWRGTTEAFF TGTGCCAGCAGCCCCTGGCGGGGCACCACTGAAGCTTTCTTT
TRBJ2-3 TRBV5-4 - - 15 CASSLSAGYTDTQYF TGTGCCAGCAGCTTGTCAGCGGGCTACACAGATACGCAGTATTTT
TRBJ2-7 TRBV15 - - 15 CAASSLGSNSYEQYF TGTGCCGCCAGCAGCTTGGGCAGCAACTCCTACGAGCAGTACTTC
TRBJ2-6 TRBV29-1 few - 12 CSVGPAANVLTF TGCAGCGTTGGACCCGCGGCCAACGTCCTGACTTTC
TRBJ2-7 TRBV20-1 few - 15 CSASPRAGLSYEQYF TGCAGTGCTAGCCCCCGGGCGGGCCTCTCCTACGAGCAGTACTTC
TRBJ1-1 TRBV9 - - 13 CASSFGTGTEAFF TGTGCCAGCAGCTTTGGGACGGGCACTGAAGCTTTCTTT
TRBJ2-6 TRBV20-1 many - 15 CSVSTPSSGANVLTF TGCAGTGTGTCGACTCCGAGCTCTGGGGCCAACGTCCTGACTTTC
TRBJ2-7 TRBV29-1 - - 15 CSVRGPDAGGWEQYF TGCAGCGTGAGGGGACCTGACGCAGGGGGGTGGGAGCAGTACTTC
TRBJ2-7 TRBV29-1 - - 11 CSFARVGEQYF TGCAGCTTTGCGAGAGTCGGCGAGCAGTACTTC
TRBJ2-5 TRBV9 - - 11 CASSQQGTQYF TGTGCCAGCAGCCAACAGGGGACCCAGTACTTC
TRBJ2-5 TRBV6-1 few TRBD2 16 CASRTGLAGVRETQYF TGTGCCAGCAGAACGGGACTAGCGGGAGTCAGGGAGACCCAGTACTTC
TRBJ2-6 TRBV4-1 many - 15 CASSQGDSGANVLTF TGCGCCAGCAGCCAAGGGGACTCTGGGGCCAACGTCCTGACTTTC